The next 29 T cell receptor beta chains were all read from a single sample in a study of blood T cell repertoires in COVID-19. The repertoire was sequenced with immunoSEQ multiplex PCR; TCRdb's copy has only in-frame clones and lacks some. The sample includes approximately 140,000 clones, just over 85% of them seen just once. Sequences were obtained from peripheral blood. These receptors were obtained from a man between 65 and 80 years old with acute or convalescent COVID-19.

The V gene is TRBV28, the J gene TRBJ1-2, with TRBD1 as a possible D gene (5 bases). The ends were cut back, 2 bases at V and 5 bases at J, with 12 bases in the middle. CDR3 size: 14 residues. Germline assignment: CDR1 MDHEN and CDR2 SYDVKM. The CDR3 nucleotides read TGTGCCAGCAGTTTACTGGGGCTCCTATATGGCTACACCTTC. Protein product: CASSLLGLLYGYTF.

The chain links TRBV5-1 to TRBJ2-3, with a tentative D call TRBD2 (6 bases). This CDR3 comprises 14 residues. CDR1 SGHRS and CDR2 YFSETQ come from the germline V gene. The V and J ends lost 4 bases and 2 bases respectively, with 11 bases between them. The CDR3 DNA reads TGCGCCAGCAGCCTAGGAGGGATCACAGATACGCAGTATTTT. It is translated as CASSLGGITDTQYF.

This chain joins TRBV6-2 or TRBV6-3 and TRBJ2-3, with D possibly TRBD2 on 6 matching bases. CDR1 MNHEY and CDR2 SVGEGT come from the germline V gene. The CDR3 has 16 amino acids. With 6 bases removed from V and 2 bases from J, the gap between germline ends came to 18 bases. Written as DNA, the CDR3 is TGTGCCAGCAGCCCCGACGGGAGAAGGATCACAGATACGCAGTATTTT. Protein sequence: CASSPDGRRITDTQYF.

The chain's CDR3 is CASSFRGTVIHTF. CDR3 DNA: TGTGCCAGCAGCTTTCGGGGAACCGTTATTCATACCTTC. The V call is TRBV5-8, the J call TRBJ1-2; no clear D. V lost 2 bases and J 14 bases, leaving 19 bases between the germline ends. CDR1 and CDR2 (germline): SGHTS, YDEGEE. The CDR3 covers 13 residues.

The CDR3 here is CASSSMGTGNLGSYEQYF. CDR3 nucleotide sequence: TGCGCCAGCAGCTCTATGGGGACAGGTAATTTGGGCTCCTACGAGCAGTACTTC. The gene calls are TRBV5-1 and TRBJ2-7; 8 bases line up with TRBD1. V trimming: 3 bases; J trimming: 0 bases; junction bases outside the gene matches: 14. CDR1 and CDR2 (germline): SGHRS, YFSETQ. The CDR3 spans 18 residues. The full variable domain, with the rest looked up from reference TRBV5-1 and TRBJ2-7, is KAGVTQTPRYLIKTRGQQVTLSCSPISGHRSVSWYQQTPGQGLQFLFEYFSETQRNKGNFPGRFSGRQFSNSRSEMNVSTLELGDSALYLCASSSMGTGNLGSYEQYFGPGTRLTVT.

V and J are TRBV6-5 and TRBJ2-7, with D perhaps TRBD1 (6 bases). The germline gives CDR1 MNHEY, CDR2 SVGAGI. The CDR3 has 14 residues. Trimming removed 0 bases from V and 7 bases from J, with 13 bases in between. CDR3 in amino acids: CASSYSGTSGEQYF. CDR3 DNA sequence: TGTGCCAGCAGTTACTCAGGGACATCGGGGGAGCAGTACTTC.

This rearrangement joins TRBV9 to TRBJ2-5; 7 positions match TRBD2. Germline assignment: CDR1 SGDLS and CDR2 YYNGEE. This CDR3 is built from 16 residues. J lost 5 bases, V lost 0 bases, and 10 bases had no gene match. CDR3 sequence (DNA): TGTGCCAGCAGCGTAGTAGGGAGCGGGGTCGGGGAGACCCAGTACTTC. This codes for CASSVVGSGVGETQYF. Full variable domain (rest looked up from reference TRBV9 and TRBJ2-5): DSGVTQTPKHLITATGQRVTLRCSPRSGDLSVYWYQQSLDQGLQFLIQYYNGEERAKGNILERFSAQQFPDLHSELNLSSLELGDSALYFCASSVVGSGVGETQYFGPGTRLLVL.

This clone was seen more than once but under ten times. The chain employs TRBV19 and TRBJ1-5, with 9 bases identical to TRBD1. The CDR3 extends over 15 amino acids. The ends lost 5 bases at V and 10 bases at J; junction bases unmatched: 12. Germline V CDR1 and CDR2: LNHDA, SQIVND (reference sequence). CDR3 sequence (DNA): TGTGCCAGTAGTCCTCCGGGACAGGGAGTTACACCCCAGCATTTT. Translating it yields CASSPPGQGVTPQHF. Based on the CDR3 plus reference TRBV19 and TRBJ1-5, the full variable domain is DGGITQSPKYLFRKEGQNVTLSCEQNLNHDAMYWYRQDPGQGLRLIYYSQIVNDFQKGDIAEGYSVSREKKESFPLTVTSAQKNPTAFYLCASSPPGQGVTPQHFGDGTRLSIL.

The J gene is TRBJ2-5, the V gene TRBV5-1; a possible D gene is TRBD1 (6 bases). CDR1 and CDR2 from the germline V gene are SGHRS and YFSETQ. The CDR3 has 13 amino acids. Trimming shortened V by 3 bases and J by 1 base, and 7 bases separated the two germline ends. The CDR3 protein is CASSWTAQETQYF. For the CDR3, the DNA is TGCGCCAGCAGCTGGACAGCCCAAGAGACCCAGTACTTC.

The rearrangement uses TRBV7-3 and TRBJ2-1; 9 bases map to TRBD1. CDR1 is SGHTA and CDR2 is FQGTGA in the germline V gene. The trim removed 4 bases at V and 9 bases at J, leaving 10 bases unmatched. There are 15 residues in the CDR3. CDR3 in amino acids: CASSYRPTGGTEQFF. CDR3 DNA: TGTGCCAGCAGCTACCGTCCTACAGGGGGCACTGAGCAGTTCTTC.

This clone was found once. V gene TRBV5-1 combines with J gene TRBJ2-1; D may be TRBD2 (5 bases). CDR1 and CDR2 from the germline V gene are SGHRS and YFSETQ. The V end was cut by 2 bases, the J end by 8 bases, with 11 bases between. The CDR3 runs to 13 residues. The CDR3 DNA reads as TGCGCCAGCAGCTTTCGGGGTTCCTATGAGCAGTTCTTC. It yields the protein CASSFRGSYEQFF.

The chain couples TRBV3-1 (or the pseudogene TRBV3-2) to TRBJ2-5, with D possibly being TRBD2 (6 bases). The germline V and J ends were trimmed by 1 base and 3 bases, with 6 bases remaining between them. CDR1 and CDR2 (germline): LGHDT, YNNKEL (reference sequence). The CDR3 has 13 residues. In DNA form, the CDR3 reads TGTGCCAGCAGCCAAGCGGGAGAAGAGACCCAGTACTTC. Its translation: CASSQAGEETQYF.

The chain combines TRBV3-1 (or the pseudogene TRBV3-2) with TRBJ2-5; possible D gene TRBD2, 6 bases. Germline CDR1 reads LGHDT; CDR2 reads YNNKEL (reference sequence). This CDR3 is built from 15 residues. V was shortened by 1 base and J by 2 bases, with 11 bases between the two germline ends. The CDR3 region is CASSQAPGRQETQYF. Written as DNA, the CDR3 is TGTGCCAGCAGCCAAGCCCCGGGGAGGCAAGAGACCCAGTACTTC.

J is TRBJ1-4 and V is TRBV7-9, with D perhaps matching TRBD1 (6 bases). The CDR3 spans 16 residues. The germline V and J ends were trimmed by 5 bases and 5 bases, with 18 bases remaining between them. CDR1 is SEHNR and CDR2 is FQNEAQ in the germline V gene (reference sequence). The CDR3 DNA follows: TGTGCCAGCAGCAACAGGGAAATCTCGGGCAATGAAAAACTGTTTTTT. Translated, it gives CASSNREISGNEKLFF.

The gene calls are TRBV19 and TRBJ1-5, with 12 bases matching TRBD1. Germline CDR1 is LNHDA and CDR2 is SQIVND (reference sequence). V shed 5 bases and J 6 bases; nucleotides not matched to a gene: 5. This CDR3 is 15 amino acids long. The CDR3 DNA reads TGTGCCAGTAGTGCCGGGACAGGGGGCAGTCAGCCCCAGCATTTT. It codes for CASSAGTGGSQPQHF.

The rearrangement uses TRBV7-9 and TRBJ1-2; 10 bases align to TRBD1. The CDR3 has 15 amino acids. CDR1 and CDR2 from the germline V gene are SEHNR and FQNEAQ (reference sequence). The V segment lost 5 bases and the J segment 5 bases; nucleotides outside the gene matches: 8. CDR3 in amino acids: CASSLDRGLGYGYTF. CDR3 nucleotide sequence: TGTGCCAGCAGCCTCGACAGGGGGCTGGGGTATGGCTACACCTTC.

V and J are TRBV9 and TRBJ1-2, with a possible D match to TRBD1 (5 bases). CDR3 size: 19 residues. CDR1 and CDR2 from the germline V gene are SGDLS and YYNGEE. V was shortened by 4 bases and J by 0 bases, with 25 bases between the two germline ends. DNA of the CDR3: TGTGCCAGCAGCCCCACGGTGGGGACTGGAGACTCTTCTAACTATGGCTACACCTTC. Its translation is CASSPTVGTGDSSNYGYTF.

This clone was found a few times. This sequence joins TRBV28 and TRBJ2-7, with 8 positions matching TRBD2. The CDR3 has 18 residues. The V gene's germline CDR1 is MDHEN and CDR2 SYDVKM. V was pared by 5 bases and J by 4 bases, with 19 bases of the junction left unmatched. CDR3 bases: TGTGCCAGCAGTCCCCCCCGGGGGGGGGAACAAGAAGTGTACGAGCAGTACTTC. The encoded protein is CASSPPRGGEQEVYEQYF.

V and J are TRBV18 and TRBJ2-1, with 10 bases that match TRBD2. The germline V gene encodes CDR1 KGHSH and CDR2 LQKENI. The V gene end was trimmed by 1 base and the J gene end by 9 bases; junction bases not matched to a gene: 9. This CDR3 has 16 residues. The CDR3 region is CASSPLASGRASEQFF. The CDR3 nucleotides read TGTGCCAGCTCACCACTAGCCAGCGGGAGGGCCAGTGAGCAGTTCTTC.

This chain joins TRBV2 and TRBJ2-3; TRBD2 aligns across 9 bases. Germline CDR1 and CDR2: SNHLY and FYNNEI. The CDR3 spans 13 residues. Trimming took 4 bases from V and 4 from J; bases not matched to a gene: 0. CDR3 DNA sequence: TGTGCCAGCAGTGGACTAGCGGCAGATACGCAGTATTTT. The encoded protein is CASSGLAADTQYF.

The rearrangement uses TRBV9 and TRBJ2-2; TRBD2 might be the D (5 bases). The CDR3 runs to 15 residues. Germline V gene sequence: CDR1 SGDLS, CDR2 YYNGEE. Trimming took 0 bases from V and 3 from J, leaving 9 bases between them. The CDR3 protein is CASSVGLADTGELFF. The CDR3 nucleotides read TGTGCCAGCAGCGTAGGCCTAGCTGACACCGGGGAGCTGTTTTTT.

V is TRBV5-8 and J is TRBJ2-1; the match to TRBD1 covers 8 bases. Germline assignment: CDR1 SGHTS and CDR2 YDEGEE. The V gene end was trimmed by 3 bases and the J gene end by 6 bases; junction bases not matched to a gene: 8. The CDR3 has 15 residues. The CDR3 nucleotides read TGTGCCAGCAGCTCCGGGACAGGAGCCTCCAATGAGCAGTTCTTC. This codes for CASSSGTGASNEQFF.

V usage is TRBV2 and J usage is TRBJ2-1, with D possibly being TRBD1 (5 bases). The germline CDR1 and CDR2 sequences are SNHLY and FYNNEI. The CDR3 contains 15 residues. V lost 8 bases and J 9 bases, leaving 23 bases between the germline ends. CDR3 residues: CASGISGRVLSEQFF. Written as DNA, the CDR3 is TGTGCCAGCGGGATTTCGGGCAGGGTCTTGAGTGAGCAGTTCTTC.

This clone was seen a handful of times. As DNA, the CDR3 is TGTGCCAGCAGTCCTACGACAGCCGACTATGGCTACACCTTC. It codes for CASSPTTADYGYTF. The genes are TRBV2 and TRBJ1-2; a possible D gene is TRBD1 (5 bases). Trimming removed 5 bases at V and 3 bases at J, with 13 bases between. CDR3 length: 14 amino acids. Per the germline V gene, CDR1 is SNHLY and CDR2 is FYNNEI.

The chain combines TRBV6-1 with TRBJ1-4; D call uncertain. Germline assignment: CDR1 MNHNS and CDR2 SASEGT. The CDR3 consists of 13 residues. V gave up 1 base and J gave up 6 bases, with 6 bases separating them. The CDR3 loop is CASSEVPDEKLFF. The DNA of the CDR3 is TGTGCCAGCAGTGAAGTCCCCGATGAAAAACTGTTTTTT.

This clone has only one observation. The chain couples TRBV5-4 to TRBJ2-7; 7 positions agree with TRBD2. The germline CDR1 and CDR2 sequences are SGHNT and YYREEE (reference sequence). Unmatched junction bases numbered 2, after V lost 4 bases and J lost 1 base. This CDR3 has 13 amino acids. The CDR3 region is CASSMGLSYEQYF. The CDR3 nucleotides are TGTGCCAGCAGCATGGGACTATCCTACGAGCAGTACTTC.

CDR3: CASSAGTSGNFF. The CDR3 DNA reads as TGTGCCAGCAGCGCCGGGACTAGCGGAAACTTCTTC. This chain joins TRBV7-2 and TRBJ2-1; 11 nucleotides match TRBD2. Germline values: CDR1 SGHTA, CDR2 FQGNSA. The J segment lost 16 bases and the V segment lost 5 bases, leaving 7 bases of the junction unmatched. CDR3 size: 12 residues. Using reference TRBV7-2 and TRBJ2-1 for the parts outside the CDR3, the full variable domain is GAGVSQSPSNKVTEKGKDVELRCDPISGHTALYWYRQSLGQGLEFLIYFQGNSAPDKSGLPSDRFSAERTGGSVSTLTIQRTQQEDSAVYLCASSAGTSGNFFGPGTRLTVL.

The chain links TRBV11-2 to TRBJ1-1, with a possible D match to TRBD1 (6 bases). CDR1 SGHAT and CDR2 FQNNGV come from the germline V gene. Trimming removed 5 bases at V and 4 bases at J, with 14 bases between. The CDR3 loop spans 14 amino acids. The chain's CDR3 is CASSMAGVATEAFF. DNA for the CDR3: TGTGCCAGCAGCATGGCAGGGGTGGCCACTGAAGCTTTCTTT.

The rearrangement uses TRBV6-5 and TRBJ2-3; tentative D call: TRBD2 (5 bases). The V gene's germline CDR1 is MNHEY and CDR2 SVGAGI. V was trimmed by 8 bases and J by 0 bases, leaving 15 bases between them. The CDR3 loop spans 15 amino acids. This CDR3 reads CASSRTATSTDTQYF. In DNA form, the CDR3 reads TGTGCCAGCTCTAGGACTGCTACTAGCACAGATACGCAGTATTTT.